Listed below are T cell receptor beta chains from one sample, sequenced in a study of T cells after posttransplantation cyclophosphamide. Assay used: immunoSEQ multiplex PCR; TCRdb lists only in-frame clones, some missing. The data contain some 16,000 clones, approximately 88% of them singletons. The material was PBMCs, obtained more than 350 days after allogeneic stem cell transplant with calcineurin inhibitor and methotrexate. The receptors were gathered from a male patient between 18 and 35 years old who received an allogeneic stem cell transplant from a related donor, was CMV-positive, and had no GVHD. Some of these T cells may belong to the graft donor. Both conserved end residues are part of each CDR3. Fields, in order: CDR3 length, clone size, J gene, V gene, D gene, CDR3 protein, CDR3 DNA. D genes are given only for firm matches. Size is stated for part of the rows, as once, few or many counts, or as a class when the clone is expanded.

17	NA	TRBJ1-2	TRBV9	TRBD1	CASSVGTGVAPHYGYTF	TGTGCCAGCAGCGTCGGGACAGGGGTTGCCCCACACTATGGCTACACCTTC
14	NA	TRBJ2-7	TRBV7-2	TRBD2	CASRKGTSGTEQYF	TGTGCCAGCAGAAAAGGGACTAGCGGGACCGAGCAGTACTTC
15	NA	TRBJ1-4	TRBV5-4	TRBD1	CASSLGPGGKEKLFF	TGTGCCAGCAGCTTGGGGCCAGGGGGGAAAGAAAAACTGTTTTTT
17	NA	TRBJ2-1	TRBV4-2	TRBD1	CASSQSIGQGAGSEQFF	TGTGCCAGCAGCCAATCAATAGGACAGGGGGCAGGCAGTGAGCAGTTCTTC
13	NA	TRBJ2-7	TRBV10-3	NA	CAISDDSAYEQYF	TGTGCCATCAGTGACGACAGTGCCTACGAGCAGTACTTC
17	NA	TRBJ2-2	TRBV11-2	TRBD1	CASSLYPGQGPTGELFF	TGTGCCAGCAGCTTGTATCCGGGACAGGGACCTACCGGGGAGCTGTTTTTT
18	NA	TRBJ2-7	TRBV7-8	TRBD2	CASSLGRTSGSNSYEQYF	TGTGCCAGCAGCTTAGGGCGGACTAGCGGGAGTAACTCCTACGAGCAGTACTTC
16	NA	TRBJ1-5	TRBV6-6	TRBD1	CASSQGQGLGNQPQHF	TGTGCCAGCAGCCAGGGACAGGGGCTAGGAAATCAGCCCCAGCATTTT
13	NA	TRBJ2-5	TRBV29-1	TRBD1	CSVEQGAGETQYF	TGCAGCGTTGAACAGGGGGCGGGGGAGACCCAGTACTTC
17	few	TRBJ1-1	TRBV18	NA	CASSPLPLTAENTEAFF	TGTGCCAGCTCACCATTACCACTAACGGCTGAGAACACTGAAGCTTTCTTT
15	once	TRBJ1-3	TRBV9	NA	CASSVGGLSGNTIYF	TGTGCCAGCAGCGTAGGGGGGCTCTCTGGAAACACCATATATTTT
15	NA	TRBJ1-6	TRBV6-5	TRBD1	CASRRRDRDDSPLHF	TGTGCCAGCAGACGCAGGGACAGGGATGATTCACCCCTCCACTTT
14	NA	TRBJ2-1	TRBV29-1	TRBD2	CSVSTSGIYSEQFF	TGCAGCGTTTCAACTAGCGGGATCTACAGTGAGCAGTTCTTC
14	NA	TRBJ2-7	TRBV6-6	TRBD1	CASRGTGRSYEQYF	TGTGCCAGCAGGGGGACAGGGCGATCCTACGAGCAGTACTTC
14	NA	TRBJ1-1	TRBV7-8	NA	CASSLKQQGGGAFF	TGTGCCAGCAGCTTAAAGCAACAGGGCGGCGGAGCTTTCTTT
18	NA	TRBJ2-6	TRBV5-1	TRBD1	CASSFRDRLSSGANVLTF	TGCGCCAGCAGCTTCCGGGACAGGCTAAGCTCTGGGGCCAACGTCCTGACTTTC
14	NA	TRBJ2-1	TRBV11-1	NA	CASSLGWSYSEQFF	TGTGCCAGCAGCTTAGGATGGTCCTACAGTGAGCAGTTCTTC
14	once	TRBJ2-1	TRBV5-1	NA	CASSFGSGAGEQFF	TGCGCCAGCAGCTTCGGTAGCGGAGCTGGTGAGCAGTTCTTC
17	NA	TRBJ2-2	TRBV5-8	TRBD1	CASSWDRGRIAAGELFF	TGTGCCAGCAGCTGGGACAGGGGTCGTATTGCGGCCGGGGAGCTGTTTTTT
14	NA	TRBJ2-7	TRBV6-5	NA	CASSYGGQFYEQYF	TGTGCCAGCAGTTACGGGGGACAATTCTACGAGCAGTACTTC
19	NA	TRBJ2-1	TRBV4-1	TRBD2	CASSQDPSGILSSYSEQFF	TGCGCCAGCAGCCAAGACCCTAGCGGGATCTTGAGCTCCTACAGTGAGCAGTTCTTC
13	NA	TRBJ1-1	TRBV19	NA	CASSIRDTTEAFF	TGTGCCAGTAGTATTCGAGATACCACTGAAGCTTTCTTT
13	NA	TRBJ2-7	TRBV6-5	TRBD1	CASRTGTAYEQYF	TGTGCCAGCAGAACCGGGACAGCCTACGAGCAGTACTTC
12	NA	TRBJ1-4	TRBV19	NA	CARTEDNEKLFF	TGTGCCAGGACAGAAGATAATGAAAAACTGTTTTTT
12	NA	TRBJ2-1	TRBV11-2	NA	CASSPNYNEQFF	TGTGCCAGCAGCCCCAACTACAATGAGCAGTTCTTC
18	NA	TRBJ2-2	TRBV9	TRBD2	CASSVGLAGGPNTGELFF	TGTGCCAGCAGCGTAGGCCTGGCGGGAGGACCGAACACCGGGGAGCTGTTTTTT
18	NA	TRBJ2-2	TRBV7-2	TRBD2	CASSLATSGRAGGGELFF	TGTGCCAGCAGCTTAGCGACTAGCGGGAGGGCCGGTGGCGGGGAGCTGTTTTTT
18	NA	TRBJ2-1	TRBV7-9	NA	CASSPPKGRGGTYSEQFF	TGTGCCAGCAGCCCCCCCAAGGGTCGGGGCGGGACCTACAGTGAGCAGTTCTTC
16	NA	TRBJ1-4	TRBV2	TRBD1	CASNFRDRGDNEKLFF	TGTGCCAGCAACTTCCGGGACAGGGGGGATAATGAAAAACTGTTTTTT
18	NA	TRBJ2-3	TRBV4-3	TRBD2	CASSQDPTSGTSTDTQYF	TGCGCCAGCAGCCAAGATCCGACTAGCGGGACTAGCACAGATACGCAGTATTTT
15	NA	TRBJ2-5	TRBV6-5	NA	CASSYTRTPQETQYF	TGTGCCAGCAGTTACACGAGGACACCCCAAGAGACCCAGTACTTC
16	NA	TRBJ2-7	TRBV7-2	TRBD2	CASTLPLAGVGGEQYF	TGTGCCAGCACACTGCCACTAGCGGGAGTCGGTGGGGAGCAGTACTTC
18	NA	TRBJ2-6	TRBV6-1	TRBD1	CASSDRTGASSGANVLTF	TGTGCCAGCAGTGATCGGACAGGGGCGAGCTCTGGGGCCAACGTCCTGACTTTC
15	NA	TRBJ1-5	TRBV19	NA	CASTRAGNSNQPQHF	TGTGCCAGTACCCGCGCGGGGAATAGCAATCAGCCCCAGCATTTT
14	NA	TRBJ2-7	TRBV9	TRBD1	CASSHPDRTYEQYF	TGTGCCAGCAGCCACCCGGACAGGACCTACGAGCAGTACTTC
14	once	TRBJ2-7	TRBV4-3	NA	CASSQDSGSYEQYF	TGCGCCAGCAGCCAAGATTCCGGGTCCTACGAGCAGTACTTC
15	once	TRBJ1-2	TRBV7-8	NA	CASSLQGLAIGGYTF	TGTGCCAGCAGCTTACAGGGTCTGGCTATCGGTGGCTACACCTTC
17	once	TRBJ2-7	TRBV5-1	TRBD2	CASSGEAGGPSLYEQYF	TGCGCCAGCAGCGGCGAGGCGGGAGGGCCCAGCCTGTACGAGCAGTACTTC
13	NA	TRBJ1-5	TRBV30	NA	CAWSVKGVQPQHF	TGTGCCTGGAGTGTAAAGGGAGTGCAGCCCCAGCATTTT
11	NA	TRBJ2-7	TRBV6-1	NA	CASSDYYEQYF	TGTGCCAGCAGTGATTACTACGAGCAGTACTTC
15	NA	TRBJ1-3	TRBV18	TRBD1	CASSPFDRAGNTIYF	TGTGCCAGCTCACCATTCGACAGGGCTGGAAACACCATATATTTT
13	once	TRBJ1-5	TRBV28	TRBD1	CASRKQGAQPQHF	TGTGCCAGCAGGAAACAGGGGGCTCAGCCCCAGCATTTT
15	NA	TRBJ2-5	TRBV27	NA	CASSSLTRNEETQYF	TGTGCCAGCAGTTCTTTAACTAGGAACGAAGAGACCCAGTACTTC
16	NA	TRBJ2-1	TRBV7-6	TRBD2	CASSLGSSGDYNEQFF	TGTGCCAGCAGCTTAGGGAGTAGCGGGGATTACAATGAGCAGTTCTTC